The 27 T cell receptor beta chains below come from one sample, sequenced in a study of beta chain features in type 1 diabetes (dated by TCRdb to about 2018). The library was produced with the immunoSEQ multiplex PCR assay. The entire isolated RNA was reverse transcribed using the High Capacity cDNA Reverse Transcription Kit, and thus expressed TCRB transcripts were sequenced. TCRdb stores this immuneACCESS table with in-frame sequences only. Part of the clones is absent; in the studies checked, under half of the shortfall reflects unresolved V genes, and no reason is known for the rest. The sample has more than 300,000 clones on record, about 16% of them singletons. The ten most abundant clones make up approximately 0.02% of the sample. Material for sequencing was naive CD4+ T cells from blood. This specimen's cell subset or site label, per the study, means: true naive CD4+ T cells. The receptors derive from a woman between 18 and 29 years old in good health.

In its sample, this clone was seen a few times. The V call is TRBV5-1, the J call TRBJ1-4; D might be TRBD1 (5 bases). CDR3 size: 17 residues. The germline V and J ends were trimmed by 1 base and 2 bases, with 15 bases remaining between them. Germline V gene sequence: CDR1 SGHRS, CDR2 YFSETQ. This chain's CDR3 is CASSLPSGSGTNEKLFF. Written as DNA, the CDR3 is TGCGCCAGCAGCTTGCCCTCAGGGTCTGGGACTAATGAAAAACTGTTTTTT.

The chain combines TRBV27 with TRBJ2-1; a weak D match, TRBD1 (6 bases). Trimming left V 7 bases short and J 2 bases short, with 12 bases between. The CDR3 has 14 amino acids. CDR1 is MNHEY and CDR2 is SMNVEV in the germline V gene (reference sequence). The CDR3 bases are TGTGCCAGCACAAGGGGGAAAACCTACAATGAGCAGTTCTTC. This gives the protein CASTRGKTYNEQFF.

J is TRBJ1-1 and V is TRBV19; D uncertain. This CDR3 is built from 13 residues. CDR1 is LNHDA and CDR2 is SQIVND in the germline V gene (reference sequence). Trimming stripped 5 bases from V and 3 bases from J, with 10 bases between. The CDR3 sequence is CASSPRVDTEAFF. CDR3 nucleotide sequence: TGTGCCAGTAGTCCGAGGGTAGACACTGAAGCTTTCTTT.

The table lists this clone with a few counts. CDR3 nucleotide sequence: TGCAGCGCCTTGAGGGTGGGGGACAGGAACTACGAGCAGTACTTC. It specifies CSALRVGDRNYEQYF. The rearrangement links TRBV29-1 to TRBJ2-7, with TRBD1 matching over 8 bases. V lost 7 bases and J lost 3; bases outside the gene matches: 14. This CDR3 has 15 residues. Germline-derived CDR1 and CDR2 are SQVTM and ANQGSEA.

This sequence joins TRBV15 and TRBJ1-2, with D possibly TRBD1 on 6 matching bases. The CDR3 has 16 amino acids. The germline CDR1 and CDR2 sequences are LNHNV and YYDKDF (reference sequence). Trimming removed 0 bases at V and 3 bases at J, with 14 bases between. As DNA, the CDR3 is TGTGCCACCAGCAGAGATATCGGCAGGGGAGACTATGGCTACACCTTC. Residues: CATSRDIGRGDYGYTF.

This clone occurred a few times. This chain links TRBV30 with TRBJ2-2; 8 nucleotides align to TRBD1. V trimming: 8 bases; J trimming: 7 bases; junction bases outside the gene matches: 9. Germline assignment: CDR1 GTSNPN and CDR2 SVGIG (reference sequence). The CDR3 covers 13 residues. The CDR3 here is CARTGSGFGELFF. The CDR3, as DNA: TGTGCCCGGACAGGGTCTGGGTTCGGGGAGCTGTTTTTT.

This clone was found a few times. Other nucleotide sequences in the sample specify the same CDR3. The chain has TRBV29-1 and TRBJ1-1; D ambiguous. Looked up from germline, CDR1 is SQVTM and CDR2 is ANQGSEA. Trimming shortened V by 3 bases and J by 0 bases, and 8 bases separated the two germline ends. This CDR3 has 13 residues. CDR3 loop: CSVDNSLNTEAFF. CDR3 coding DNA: TGCAGCGTTGACAACTCGTTGAACACTGAAGCTTTCTTT.

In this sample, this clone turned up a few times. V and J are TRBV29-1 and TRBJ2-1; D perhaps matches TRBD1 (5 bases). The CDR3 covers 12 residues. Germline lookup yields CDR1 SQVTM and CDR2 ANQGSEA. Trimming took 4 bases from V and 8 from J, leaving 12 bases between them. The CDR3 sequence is CSVGRWGDEQFF. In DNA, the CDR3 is TGCAGCGTTGGTCGCTGGGGCGATGAGCAGTTCTTC.

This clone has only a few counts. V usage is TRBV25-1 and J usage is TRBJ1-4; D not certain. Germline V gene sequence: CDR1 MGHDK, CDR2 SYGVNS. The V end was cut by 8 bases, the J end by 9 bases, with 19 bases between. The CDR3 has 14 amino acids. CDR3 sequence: CASGTVDSGKKLFF. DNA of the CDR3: TGTGCCAGCGGAACAGTGGACTCTGGCAAAAAACTGTTTTTT.

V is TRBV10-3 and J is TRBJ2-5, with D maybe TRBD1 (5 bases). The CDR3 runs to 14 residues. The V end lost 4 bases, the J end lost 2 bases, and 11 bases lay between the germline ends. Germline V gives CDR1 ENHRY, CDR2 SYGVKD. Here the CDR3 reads CAISASRGQETQYF. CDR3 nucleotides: TGTGCCATCAGTGCAAGTAGGGGTCAAGAGACCCAGTACTTC.

The CDR3 here is CAISESIASGQETQYF. DNA for the CDR3: TGTGCCATCAGTGAGTCGATTGCTAGCGGGCAAGAGACCCAGTACTTC. This chain connects TRBV10-3 to TRBJ2-5; 8 bases match TRBD2. Germline CDR1 reads ENHRY; CDR2 reads SYGVKD. The CDR3 covers 16 residues. With 0 bases clipped from V and 2 bases from J, the junction kept 5 bases outside the gene matches.

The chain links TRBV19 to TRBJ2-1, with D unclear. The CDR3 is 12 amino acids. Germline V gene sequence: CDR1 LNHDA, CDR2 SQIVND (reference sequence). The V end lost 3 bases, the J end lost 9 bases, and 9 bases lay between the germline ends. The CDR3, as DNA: TGTGCCAGTAGTATGGGCTCCGGTGAGCAGTTCTTC. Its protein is CASSMGSGEQFF.

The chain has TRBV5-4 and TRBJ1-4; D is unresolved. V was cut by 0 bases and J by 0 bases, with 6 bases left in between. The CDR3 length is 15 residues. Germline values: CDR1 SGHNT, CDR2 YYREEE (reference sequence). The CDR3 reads CASSLGPPTNEKLFF. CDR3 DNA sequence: TGTGCCAGCAGCTTGGGTCCTCCAACTAATGAAAAACTGTTTTTT.

The CDR3 spells CASSGAGQSTRGYTF. CDR3 bases: TGTGCCAGCAGCGGTGCGGGACAGTCGACACGGGGCTACACCTTC. The gene calls are TRBV5-4 and TRBJ1-2; the match to TRBD1 covers 7 bases. Looked up from germline, CDR1 is SGHNT and CDR2 is YYREEE (reference sequence). With V trimmed by 4 bases and J by 8 bases, 14 bases remained unmatched. This CDR3 has 15 residues.

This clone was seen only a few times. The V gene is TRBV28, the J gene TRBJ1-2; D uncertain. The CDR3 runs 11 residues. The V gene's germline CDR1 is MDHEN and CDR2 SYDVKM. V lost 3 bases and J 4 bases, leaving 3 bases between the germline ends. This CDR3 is CASSFFYGYTF. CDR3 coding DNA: TGTGCCAGCAGTTTCTTCTATGGCTACACCTTC.

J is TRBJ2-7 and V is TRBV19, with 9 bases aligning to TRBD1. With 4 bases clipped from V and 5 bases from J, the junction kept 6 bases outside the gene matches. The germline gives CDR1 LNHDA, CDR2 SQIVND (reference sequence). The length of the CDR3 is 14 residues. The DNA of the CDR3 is TGTGCCAGTAGTAGGGACAGGGTATCCAACGAGCAGTACTTC. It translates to CASSRDRVSNEQYF.

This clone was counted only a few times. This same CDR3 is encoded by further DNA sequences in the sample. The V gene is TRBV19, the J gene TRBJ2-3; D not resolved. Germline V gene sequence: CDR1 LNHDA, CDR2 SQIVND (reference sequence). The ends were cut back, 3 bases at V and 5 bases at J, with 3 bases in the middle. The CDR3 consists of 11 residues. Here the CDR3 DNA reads TGTGCCAGTAGTATCAGAGATACGCAGTATTTT. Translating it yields CASSIRDTQYF.

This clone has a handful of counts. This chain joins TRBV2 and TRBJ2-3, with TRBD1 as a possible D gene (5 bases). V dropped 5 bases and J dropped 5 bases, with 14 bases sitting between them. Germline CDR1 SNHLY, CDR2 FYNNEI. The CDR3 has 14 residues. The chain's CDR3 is CASSWPGAEDTQYF. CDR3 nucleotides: TGTGCCAGCAGTTGGCCTGGGGCGGAAGATACGCAGTATTTT.

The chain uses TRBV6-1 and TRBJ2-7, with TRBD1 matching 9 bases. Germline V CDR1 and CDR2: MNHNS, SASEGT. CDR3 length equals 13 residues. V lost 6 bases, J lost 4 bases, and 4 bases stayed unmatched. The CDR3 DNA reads TGTGCCAGCAGCCTGGGACAGGGTTACGAGCAGTACTTC. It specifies CASSLGQGYEQYF.

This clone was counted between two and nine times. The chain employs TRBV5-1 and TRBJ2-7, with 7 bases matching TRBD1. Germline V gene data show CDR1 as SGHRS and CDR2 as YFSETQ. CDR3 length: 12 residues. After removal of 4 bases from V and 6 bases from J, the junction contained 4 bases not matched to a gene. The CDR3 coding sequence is TGCGCCAGCAGCCTACAGGGGTCCGAGCAGTACTTC. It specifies CASSLQGSEQYF. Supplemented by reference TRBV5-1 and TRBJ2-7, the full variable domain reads KAGVTQTPRYLIKTRGQQVTLSCSPISGHRSVSWYQQTPGQGLQFLFEYFSETQRNKGNFPGRFSGRQFSNSRSEMNVSTLELGDSALYLCASSLQGSEQYFGPGTRLTVT.

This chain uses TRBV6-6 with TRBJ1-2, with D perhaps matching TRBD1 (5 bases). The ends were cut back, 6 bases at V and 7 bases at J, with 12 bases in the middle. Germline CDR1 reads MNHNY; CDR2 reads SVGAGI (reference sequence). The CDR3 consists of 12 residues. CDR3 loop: CASSEGTLGYTF. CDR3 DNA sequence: TGTGCCAGCAGCGAGGGGACTCTTGGCTACACCTTC.

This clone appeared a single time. The CDR3 DNA reads as TGTGCCAGCAGCTCCCGCCGGGACAGGGGGGAGCAGTACTTC. Translating gives CASSSRRDRGEQYF. The chain employs TRBV21-1 and TRBJ2-7; TRBD1 is taken as the D call from the table, unchecked against the DNA. TRBV21-1 is reported as a pseudogene. The CDR3 length is 14 residues.

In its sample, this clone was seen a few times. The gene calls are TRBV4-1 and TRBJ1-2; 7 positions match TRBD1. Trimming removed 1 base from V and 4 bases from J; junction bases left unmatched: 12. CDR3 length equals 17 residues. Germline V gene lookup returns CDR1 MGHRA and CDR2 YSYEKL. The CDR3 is CASSQVGGGGLSYGYTF. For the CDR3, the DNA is TGCGCCAGCAGCCAAGTTGGAGGGGGCGGGTTAAGCTATGGCTACACCTTC.

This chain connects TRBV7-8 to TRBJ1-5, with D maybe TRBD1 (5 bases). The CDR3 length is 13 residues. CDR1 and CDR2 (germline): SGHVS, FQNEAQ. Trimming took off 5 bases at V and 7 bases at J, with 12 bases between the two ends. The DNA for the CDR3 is TGTGCCAGCAGCCGGCGACAGTCCCAGCCCCAGCATTTT. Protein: CASSRRQSQPQHF.

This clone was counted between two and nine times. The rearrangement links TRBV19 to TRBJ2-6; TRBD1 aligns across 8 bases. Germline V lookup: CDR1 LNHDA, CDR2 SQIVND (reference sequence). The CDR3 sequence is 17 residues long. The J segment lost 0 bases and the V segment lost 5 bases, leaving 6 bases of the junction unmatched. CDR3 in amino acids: CASSGQGILSGANVLTF. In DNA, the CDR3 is TGTGCCAGTAGTGGACAGGGAATACTCTCTGGGGCCAACGTCCTGACTTTC.

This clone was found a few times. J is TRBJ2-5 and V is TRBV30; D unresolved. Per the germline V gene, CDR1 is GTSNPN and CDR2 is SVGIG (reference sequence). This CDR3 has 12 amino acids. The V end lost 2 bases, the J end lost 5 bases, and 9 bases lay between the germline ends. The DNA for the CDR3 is TGTGCCTGGAGTCTGTTGGAGGAGACCCAGTACTTC. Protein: CAWSLLEETQYF.

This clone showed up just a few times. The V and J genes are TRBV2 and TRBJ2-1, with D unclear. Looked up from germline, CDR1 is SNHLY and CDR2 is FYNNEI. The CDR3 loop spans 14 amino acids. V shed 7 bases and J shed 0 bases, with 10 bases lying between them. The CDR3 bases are TGTGCCAGCATTAGGCGGTCCTCCTACAATGAGCAGTTCTTC. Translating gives CASIRRSSYNEQFF.